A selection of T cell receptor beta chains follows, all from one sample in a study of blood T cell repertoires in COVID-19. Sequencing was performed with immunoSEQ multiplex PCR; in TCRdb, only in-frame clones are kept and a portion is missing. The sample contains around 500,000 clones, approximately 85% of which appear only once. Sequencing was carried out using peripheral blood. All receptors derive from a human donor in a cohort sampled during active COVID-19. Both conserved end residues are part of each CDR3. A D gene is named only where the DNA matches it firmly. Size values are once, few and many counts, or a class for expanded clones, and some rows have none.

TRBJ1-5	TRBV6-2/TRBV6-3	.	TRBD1	CASSYWGTGVSNQPQHF	TGTGCCAGCAGTTACTGGGGCACAGGGGTTAGCAATCAGCCCCAGCATTTT
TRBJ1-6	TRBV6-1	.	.	CASSDFIGRVIKNSPLHF	TGTGCCAGCAGTGATTTTATCGGCAGGGTGATAAAAAATTCACCCCTCCACTTT
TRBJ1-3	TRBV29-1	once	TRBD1	CSVGDRASGNTIYF	TGCAGCGTTGGGGACAGGGCGTCTGGAAACACCATATATTTT
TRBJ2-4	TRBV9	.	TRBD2	CASSVEGGRSKNIQYF	TGTGCCAGCAGCGTAGAGGGCGGGAGATCCAAAAACATTCAGTACTTC
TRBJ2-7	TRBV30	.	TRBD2	CAWLADSSYEQYF	TGTGCCTGGCTAGCGGATAGCTCCTACGAGCAGTACTTC
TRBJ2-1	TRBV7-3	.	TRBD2	CASSAPREREVFF	TGTGCCAGCAGCGCTCCTCGAGAGCGGGAGGTGTTCTTC
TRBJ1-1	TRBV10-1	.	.	CASARQVPMNTEAFF	TGCGCCAGTGCCCGACAGGTGCCCATGAACACTGAAGCTTTCTTT
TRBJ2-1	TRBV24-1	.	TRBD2	CATSEALAGGYNEQFF	TGTGCCACCAGTGAGGCACTAGCGGGAGGTTACAATGAGCAGTTCTTC
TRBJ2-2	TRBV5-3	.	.	CARSLIGCPTGELFF	TGTGCCAGAAGCTTAATCGGGTGCCCGACCGGGGAGCTGTTTTTT
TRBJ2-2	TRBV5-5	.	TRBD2	CASSRAGADTGELFF	TGTGCCAGCAGCCGAGCGGGAGCGGACACCGGGGAGCTGTTTTTT
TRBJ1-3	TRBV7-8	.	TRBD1	CASSLGVGQGFGNTIYF	TGTGCCAGCAGCTTGGGGGTGGGACAGGGTTTTGGAAACACCATATATTTT
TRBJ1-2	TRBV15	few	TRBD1	CATSRVPGQRQGNYGYTF	TGTGCCACCAGCAGAGTACCAGGGCAAAGACAGGGGAACTATGGCTACACCTTC
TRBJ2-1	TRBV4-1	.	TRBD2	CASSQVLASGGPNEQFF	TGCGCCAGCAGCCAAGTTCTCGCTAGCGGGGGACCTAATGAGCAGTTCTTC
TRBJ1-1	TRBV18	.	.	CASSPPWGTGSVQGTEAFF	TGTGCCAGCTCACCACCTTGGGGAACAGGGTCGGTTCAGGGGACTGAAGCTTTCTTT
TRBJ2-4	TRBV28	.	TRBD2	CASSPPGLVGIQYF	TGTGCCAGCAGTCCCCCCGGACTAGTAGGCATTCAGTACTTC
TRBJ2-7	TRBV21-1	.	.	CASRGGSGGEQYF	TGTGCCAGCAGGGGCGGGAGTGGGGGTGAGCAGTACTTC
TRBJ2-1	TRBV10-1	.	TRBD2	CASSPSGRGEQFF	TGCGCCAGCAGTCCATCAGGGAGGGGTGAGCAGTTCTTC
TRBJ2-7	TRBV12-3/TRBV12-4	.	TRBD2	CASSFLAGNEQYF	TGTGCCAGCAGTTTCCTAGCGGGAAACGAGCAGTACTTC
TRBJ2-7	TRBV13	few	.	CASSHDRAYEQYF	TGTGCCAGCAGCCACGACAGAGCCTACGAGCAGTACTTC
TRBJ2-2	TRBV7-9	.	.	CASSPPGSPNTGELFF	TGTGCCAGCAGCCCGCCGGGGTCTCCGAACACCGGGGAGCTGTTTTTT
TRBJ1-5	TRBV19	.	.	CASKAEGTEYFQPQHF	TGTGCCAGTAAGGCGGAGGGGACCGAGTACTTTCAGCCCCAGCATTTT
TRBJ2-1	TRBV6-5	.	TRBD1	CASSRQGHYNEQFF	TGTGCCAGCAGTCGACAGGGCCACTACAATGAGCAGTTCTTC
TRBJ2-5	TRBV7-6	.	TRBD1	CASSNPGQGRETQYF	TGTGCCAGCAGCAATCCGGGACAGGGGAGAGAGACCCAGTACTTC
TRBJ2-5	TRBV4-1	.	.	CASSHVQETQYF	TGCGCCAGCAGCCACGTACAAGAGACCCAGTACTTC
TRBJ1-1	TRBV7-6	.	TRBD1	CASSSWTGMNTEAFF	TGTGCCAGCAGCTCCTGGACAGGTATGAACACTGAAGCTTTCTTT
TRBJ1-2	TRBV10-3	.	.	CAISAGTVANYGYTF	TGTGCCATCAGTGCAGGGACTGTAGCTAACTATGGCTACACCTTC
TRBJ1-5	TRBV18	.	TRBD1	CASSPTGGELGQPQHF	TGTGCCAGCTCACCGACAGGGGGCGAATTGGGTCAGCCCCAGCATTTT
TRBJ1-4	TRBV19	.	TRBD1	CASSPLDRAGEKLFF	TGTGCCAGCAGTCCCCTCGACAGGGCTGGGGAAAAACTGTTTTTT
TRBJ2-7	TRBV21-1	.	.	CASSKGRYRRCEQYF	TGTGCCAGCAGCAAAGGAAGGTACAGGCGCTGCGAGCAGTACTTC
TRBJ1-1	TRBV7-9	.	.	CASSLLGTPQSVTFF	TGTGCCAGCAGCCTCCTCGGGACACCCCAGTCGGTTACTTTCTTT
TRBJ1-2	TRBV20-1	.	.	CSATRQFGYTF	TGCAGTGCTACCCGACAGTTTGGCTACACCTTC
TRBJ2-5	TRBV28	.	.	CASTRGGQRSQETQYF	TGTGCCAGCACCCGGGGTGGACAGAGAAGCCAAGAGACCCAGTACTTC
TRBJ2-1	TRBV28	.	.	CASSLTQGSEQFF	TGTGCCAGCAGTTTAACGCAGGGGAGTGAGCAGTTCTTC
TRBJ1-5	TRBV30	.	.	CAWNKGLGGQPQHF	TGTGCCTGGAATAAGGGCCTCGGGGGTCAGCCCCAGCATTTT
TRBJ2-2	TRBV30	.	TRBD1	CAWGKGASNTGELFF	TGTGCCTGGGGAAAGGGGGCTTCGAACACCGGGGAGCTGTTTTTT
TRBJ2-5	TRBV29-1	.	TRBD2	CSVGGTRQETQYF	TGCAGCGTGGGGGGGACTCGACAAGAGACCCAGTACTTC
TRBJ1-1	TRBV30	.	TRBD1	CAWSITGDGSRAFF	TGTGCCTGGAGTATTACAGGGGACGGTTCTCGAGCTTTCTTT
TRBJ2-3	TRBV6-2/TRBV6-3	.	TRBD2	CASSYTVGLAGESDTQYF	TGTGCCAGCAGTTACACGGTAGGGCTAGCGGGAGAATCCGATACGCAGTATTTT
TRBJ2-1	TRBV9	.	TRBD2	CASSPLAGGGDEQFF	TGTGCCAGCAGCCCCCTAGCGGGAGGCGGCGATGAGCAGTTCTTC
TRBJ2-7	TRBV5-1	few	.	CASSQTGGPSYEQYF	TGCGCCAGCAGCCAGACAGGAGGTCCCTCCTACGAGCAGTACTTC
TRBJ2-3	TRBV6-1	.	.	CASSENSNTDTQYF	TGTGCCAGCAGTGAAAACTCTAACACAGATACGCAGTATTTT
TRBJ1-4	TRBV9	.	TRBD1	CASNVGTGPEKLFF	TGTGCCAGCAACGTGGGGACAGGGCCCGAAAAACTGTTTTTT